This entry lists 17 T cell receptor beta chains sequenced from one sample in a study of read filtering for tumor transcriptome and immune sequencing. The library was built from about 0.4 ug RNA with molecular barcoded adaptors for alpha/delta and beta/gamma chains. TCRdb reprocessed the reads via MiXCR and lists one record per CDR3 protein. The repertoire holds around 5,200 distinct CDR3 sequences, with 20% as singletons. The material sequenced was a population of CD138-negative cells sorted from bone marrow. The receptors come from a donor at least 40 years old with multiple myeloma.

For this clonotype: A far larger clone is only one base removed, so a read error is likely. The chain uses TRBV7-3 and TRBJ2-1, with TRBD2 matching 7 bases. The CDR3 spans 17 residues. Losses at the gene ends were 1 base for V and 11 bases for J; bases not matched to a gene: 17. Germline CDR1 is SGHTA and CDR2 is FQGTGA. The CDR3: CASSLIEIRLALDKQFF. In nucleotides, the CDR3 is TGTGCCAGCAGCTTAATAGAAATTAGACTAGCCTTAGACAAGCAGTTCTTC. Based on the CDR3 plus reference TRBV7-3 and TRBJ2-1, the full variable domain is GAGVSQTPSNKVTEKGKYVELRCDPISGHTALYWYRQSLGQGPEFLIYFQGTGAADDSGLPNDRFFAVRPEGSVSTLKIQRTERGDSAVYLCASSLIEIRLALDKQFFGPGTRLTVL.

This clonotype has a count of ten or more. The chain carries TRBV5-4 and TRBJ2-7, with a tentative D call TRBD2 (6 bases). The V and J ends lost 4 bases and 4 bases respectively, with 12 bases between them. The CDR3 has 13 residues. Germline assignment: CDR1 SGHNT and CDR2 YYREEE (reference sequence). DNA of the CDR3: TGTGCCAGCAGCGCGCCGACTAGTTACGAGCAGTACTTC. It yields the protein CASSAPTSYEQYF.

This clonotype turned up a few times. The chain links TRBV6-1 to TRBJ2-3; no definite D call. The V gene lost 7 bases and the J gene lost 6 bases, with 14 bases spanning the gap. Germline assignment: CDR1 MNHNS and CDR2 SASEGT. The CDR3 covers 13 residues. The chain's CDR3 is CASTIRGLDTQYF. The CDR3 DNA reads TGTGCCAGCACAATCCGAGGTTTGGATACGCAGTATTTT.

This clonotype appeared many times. The chain carries TRBV3-1 and TRBJ2-3, with D possibly being TRBD1 (5 bases). Germline CDR1 and CDR2: LGHDT and YNNKEL (reference sequence). V was clipped by 1 base and J by 0 bases, with 11 bases between them. The CDR3 extends over 16 amino acids. The CDR3 here is CASSQGWTTSTDTQYF. CDR3 DNA sequence: TGTGCCAGCAGCCAAGGATGGACAACTAGCACAGATACGCAGTATTTT.

This clonotype was detected ten times or more. The chain recombines TRBV3-1 with TRBJ2-1; TRBD2 agrees at 11 bases. The CDR3 extends over 14 amino acids. CDR1 and CDR2 from the germline V gene are LGHDT and YNNKEL (reference sequence). Trimming took 1 base from V and 9 from J; bases not matched to a gene: 2. The DNA of the CDR3 is TGTGCCAGCAGCCAAGGGACTAGCGGGTTTGAGCAGTTCTTC. As protein: CASSQGTSGFEQFF.

This clonotype was seen a handful of times. The chain employs TRBV27 and TRBJ1-6, with TRBD1 as a possible D gene (6 bases). This CDR3 region has 15 residues. Germline lookup yields CDR1 MNHEY and CDR2 SMNVEV (reference sequence). The germline V and J ends were trimmed by 8 bases and 5 bases, with 16 bases remaining between them. The CDR3 loop is CASASGGANNSPLHF. The CDR3 nucleotides are TGTGCCAGCGCCTCCGGGGGCGCAAATAATTCACCCCTCCACTTT.

This clonotype was seen a handful of times. The rearrangement links TRBV28 to TRBJ2-6; a possible D gene is TRBD2 (6 bases). Trimming cost V 7 bases and J 0 bases, with 16 bases left between them. CDR3 length: 17 amino acids. Germline V gene lookup returns CDR1 MDHEN and CDR2 SYDVKM. The CDR3 bases are TGTGCCAGCACCCGAGCGGGCAGATTCTCTGGGGCCAACGTCCTGACTTTC. Its protein product is CASTRAGRFSGANVLTF.

This clonotype has a count of ten or more. V gene TRBV3-1 combines with J gene TRBJ2-7; D is undetermined. The germline gives CDR1 LGHDT, CDR2 YNNKEL (reference sequence). V lost 1 base to trimming and J lost 1 base, with 2 bases between them. The CDR3 runs 12 residues. The CDR3 loop is CASSQVSYEQYF. In DNA, the CDR3 is TGTGCCAGCAGCCAAGTTTCCTACGAGCAGTACTTC.

This clonotype is classed as medium-sized. The chain joins TRBV28 to TRBJ2-1; TRBD2 is a possible D gene (7 bases). Trimming cost V 6 bases and J 3 bases, with 15 bases left between them. Germline-derived CDR1 and CDR2 are MDHEN and SYDVKM. The length of the CDR3 is 15 residues. The CDR3: CASRLQGGNYNEQFF. The CDR3 DNA follows: TGTGCCAGCAGATTACAGGGAGGGAACTACAATGAGCAGTTCTTC. The full variable domain, with the rest looked up from reference TRBV28 and TRBJ2-1, is DVKVTQSSRYLVKRTGEKVFLECVQDMDHENMFWYRQDPGLGLRLIYFSYDVKMKEKGDIPEGYSVSREKKERFSLILESASTNQTSMYLCASRLQGGNYNEQFFGPGTRLTVL.

This chain links TRBV5-1 with TRBJ1-1; D uncertain. V lost 0 bases and J 2 bases, leaving 11 bases between the germline ends. The CDR3 extends over 15 amino acids. Germline V CDR1 and CDR2: SGHRS, YFSETQ. The chain's CDR3 is CASSLAAAGNTEAFF. The CDR3 bases are TGCGCCAGCAGCTTGGCCGCGGCGGGTAACACTGAAGCTTTCTTT.

Within the sample, this clonotype is medium-sized. This chain connects TRBV11-1 to TRBJ2-1; TRBD1 matches 12 bases. From germline, CDR1 is SGHAT and CDR2 FQDESV (reference sequence). J was trimmed by 6 bases and V by 3 bases; bases with no gene match: 12. The CDR3 contains 18 residues. CDR3 in amino acids: CASSFWDRGPQNPNEQFF. In DNA form, the CDR3 reads TGTGCCAGCAGCTTTTGGGACAGGGGGCCCCAGAATCCCAATGAGCAGTTCTTC.

This clonotype was picked up many times. Since a much larger clone is just one base distant, this may be a read error. The J gene is TRBJ2-1, the V gene TRBV5-6, with D perhaps matching TRBD1 (5 bases). This CDR3 contains 15 residues. Deletions cut 0 bases from V and 10 bases from J, with 17 bases between. Germline V CDR1 and CDR2: SGHDT, YYEEEE. The CDR3 DNA sequence: TGTGCCAGCAGCTTGGAGGGCAGGGTAGGCAAGGAGCAGTTCTTC. Residues: CASSLEGRVGKEQFF.

This clonotype counts as medium-sized. This chain uses TRBV5-5 with TRBJ1-5; 11 bases are a match to TRBD1. The V segment lost 2 bases and the J segment 5 bases; nucleotides outside the gene matches: 3. Germline values: CDR1 SGHKS, CDR2 YYEKEE (reference sequence). The CDR3 runs 15 residues. CDR3 DNA: TGTGCCAGCAGCTTACGGGACAGGGGGTATCAGCCCCAGCATTTT. Amino acid sequence: CASSLRDRGYQPQHF.

This clonotype has ten or more counts. The chain recombines TRBV11-2 with TRBJ1-1; TRBD1 might be the D (5 bases). Germline V gene lookup returns CDR1 SGHAT and CDR2 FQNNGV. The V end lost 7 bases, the J end lost 11 bases, and 20 bases lay between the germline ends. The CDR3 covers 13 residues. The CDR3 protein is CASTKTPGRGAFF. CDR3 bases: TGTGCCAGCACTAAGACCCCGGGGCGGGGTGCTTTCTTT.

At least ten counts were recorded for this clonotype. The chain is built from TRBV14 and TRBJ2-1; TRBD2 is a possible D gene (6 bases). The CDR3 contains 17 residues. CDR1 is SGHDN, CDR2 FVKESK, per germline. The V end lost 10 bases, the J end lost 1 base, and 23 bases lay between the germline ends. CDR3: CAIIPGLSGMSYNEQFF. The CDR3 DNA reads TGTGCCATCATCCCCGGACTATCGGGAATGTCCTACAATGAGCAGTTCTTC.

The CDR3 DNA reads as TGCGCCAGCAGCCAAGAAAAGGCGGACTCCTACGAGCAGTACTTC. Amino acids: CASSQEKADSYEQYF. The V call is TRBV4-1, the J call TRBJ2-7; D gene uncertain. The CDR3 runs 15 residues. Germline values: CDR1 MGHRA, CDR2 YSYEKL. The V and J ends lost 0 bases and 0 bases respectively, with 9 bases between them.

Details on this clonotype: This probably arose from a read error, given a far larger clone one base away. The V gene is TRBV7-2, the J gene TRBJ2-1; a possible D gene is TRBD2 (6 bases). This CDR3 has 15 residues. Germline loops: CDR1 SGHTA, CDR2 FQGNSA. Trimming cost V 2 bases and J 7 bases, with 15 bases left between them. CDR3 sequence: CASSLPPGVGNEQFF. The CDR3 coding sequence is TGTGCCAGCAGCTTACCCCCGGGAGTGGGGAATGAGCAGTTCTTC.